One and the same sample provided the 14 T cell receptor beta chains below, sequenced in a study of blood T cell repertoires in COVID-19. Data came from immunoSEQ multiplex PCR; TCRdb stores just in-frame clones and leaves some out. This sample carries about 270,000 clones, over 75% of them seen once, and the ten largest clones take approximately 9.1%. The sample taken for sequencing was PBMCs or T cells enriched from blood (not recorded which). Every receptor here comes from a woman between 50 and 59 years old with acute COVID-19.

The CDR3 coding sequence is TGTGCCAGCAGCCAAGTGGGGGCGCACACCGGGGAGCTGTTTTTT. Its protein is CASSQVGAHTGELFF. The V call is TRBV14, the J call TRBJ2-2, with D perhaps matching TRBD1 (6 bases). This CDR3 contains 15 residues. V gave up 1 base and J gave up 3 bases, with 9 bases separating them. Per the germline V gene, CDR1 is SGHDN and CDR2 is FVKESK.

The table lists this clone with a count of one. The chain joins TRBV12-5 to TRBJ2-5; possibly TRBD1 for D (6 bases). The V end lost 1 base, the J end lost 2 bases, and 14 bases lay between the germline ends. The CDR3 loop spans 16 amino acids. The germline V gene encodes CDR1 LGHNT and CDR2 FRNRAP. This CDR3 reads CASGLGTLDRQETQYF. The CDR3 DNA reads as TGTGCTAGTGGTTTGGGAACCCTGGACAGACAAGAGACCCAGTACTTC.

The genes are TRBV6-5 and TRBJ1-1; D possibly corresponds to TRBD1 (5 bases). Germline CDR1 reads MNHEY; CDR2 reads SVGAGI. The V and J ends lost 0 bases and 0 bases respectively, with 11 bases between them. The CDR3 has 16 amino acids. CDR3 sequence: CASSYSTGALNTEAFF. In DNA form, the CDR3 reads TGTGCCAGCAGTTACTCGACTGGGGCATTGAACACTGAAGCTTTCTTT.

The chain carries TRBV19 and TRBJ2-6; the D gene is possibly TRBD2 (6 bases). The CDR3 sequence is 14 residues long. Deletions cut 9 bases from V and 7 bases from J, with 16 bases between. Germline V CDR1 and CDR2: LNHDA, SQIVND (reference sequence). The CDR3 region is CASLPFGGANVLTF. The CDR3 DNA reads as TGTGCCAGCCTTCCCTTCGGGGGAGCCAACGTCCTGACTTTC.

This rearrangement joins TRBV4-1 to TRBJ2-7; D possibly corresponds to TRBD1 (6 bases). CDR3 size: 14 residues. The germline V gene has CDR1 MGHRA and CDR2 YSYEKL. Deletions cut 9 bases from V and 0 bases from J, with 15 bases between. The CDR3 DNA reads as TGCGCCAGTTGGTCGGACAGAGACTCCTACGAGCAGTACTTC. Protein product: CASWSDRDSYEQYF.

The chain employs TRBV2 and TRBJ2-5; tentatively, D is TRBD2 (5 bases). V was pared by 9 bases and J by 2 bases, with 13 bases between. In germline, CDR1 is SNHLY, CDR2 FYNNEI. The CDR3 runs to 13 residues. CDR3 in DNA: TGTGCCAGTGGGCGGGTGCCACAAGAGACCCAGTACTTC. It yields the protein CASGRVPQETQYF.

This clone was counted between two and nine times. The chain carries TRBV4-3 and TRBJ1-2; 7 positions agree with TRBD1. The CDR3 extends over 16 amino acids. From germline, CDR1 is LGHNA and CDR2 YSLEER. The trim removed 1 base at V and 5 bases at J, leaving 10 bases unmatched. This CDR3 is CASSQAGQGGGYGYTF. CDR3 sequence (DNA): TGCGCCAGCAGCCAAGCGGGCCAGGGGGGTGGATATGGCTACACCTTC.

The rearrangement joins TRBV4-2 to TRBJ1-1; 8 bases are a match to TRBD1. Germline CDR1 LGHNA, CDR2 YNFKEQ. The CDR3 contains 14 residues. Trimming at V came to 4 bases and at J to 2 bases, leaving 3 bases not matched to a gene. This CDR3 reads CASSRDRRNTEAFF. CDR3 nucleotides: TGTGCCAGCAGCCGGGACAGGCGTAACACTGAAGCTTTCTTT.

This clone was seen just once. V is TRBV19 and J is TRBJ2-3, with D maybe TRBD1 (6 bases). V lost 6 bases, J lost 1 base, and 17 bases lay in between. From germline, CDR1 is LNHDA and CDR2 SQIVND (reference sequence). The CDR3 loop spans 16 amino acids. DNA of the CDR3: TGTGCCAGTAGCCCAGATAGGGGACAACGCACAGATACGCAGTATTTT. It encodes CASSPDRGQRTDTQYF.

The V and J genes are TRBV2 and TRBJ1-6; D is uncertain. V lost 4 bases and J 0 bases, leaving 10 bases between the germline ends. Germline CDR1 and CDR2: SNHLY and FYNNEI. The CDR3 is made up of 16 amino acids. This CDR3 is CASSGHGISYNSPLHF. As DNA, the CDR3 is TGTGCCAGCAGTGGCCATGGCATCTCCTATAATTCACCCCTCCACTTT.

The chain links TRBV5-1 to TRBJ1-6; 10 positions match TRBD1. The germline gives CDR1 SGHRS, CDR2 YFSETQ. The CDR3 length is 15 residues. Unmatched junction bases numbered 5, after V lost 3 bases and J lost 8 bases. This chain's CDR3 is CASSWGTGVDSPLHF. The CDR3 bases are TGCGCCAGCAGCTGGGGGACAGGGGTGGATTCACCCCTCCACTTT.

This clone was found a few times. The chain recombines TRBV6-5 with TRBJ1-4, with D maybe TRBD1 (6 bases). The germline gives CDR1 MNHEY, CDR2 SVGAGI. Trimming left V 4 bases short and J 5 bases short, with 17 bases between. There are 16 residues in the CDR3. The CDR3, as DNA: TGTGCCAGCAGTTCGGGCGGACAGAACCGAAATGAAAAACTGTTTTTT. It yields the protein CASSSGGQNRNEKLFF.

The V gene is TRBV18, the J gene TRBJ2-1; TRBD1 matches 10 bases. The V and J ends lost 4 bases and 4 bases, in that order; junction bases with no gene match: 1. Germline CDR1 KGHSH, CDR2 LQKENI. This CDR3 contains 14 residues. The CDR3 bases are TGTGCCAGCTCACGGGACAGGGGATACAATGAGCAGTTCTTC. This codes for CASSRDRGYNEQFF.

V usage is TRBV27 and J usage is TRBJ2-2; the match to TRBD2 covers 10 bases. The V and J ends lost 6 bases and 6 bases, in that order; junction bases with no gene match: 7. This CDR3 spans 15 amino acids. Germline values: CDR1 MNHEY, CDR2 SMNVEV (reference sequence). The CDR3 reads CASRSGGAFPGELFF. DNA for the CDR3: TGTGCCAGCAGGAGCGGGGGGGCCTTCCCCGGGGAGCTGTTTTTT.